The sequence of this T cell receptor beta chain was determined in a study of early T cells in non-severe SARS-CoV-2 infection. Unique molecular identifier tags were affixed to discrete cDNA molecules. In TCRdb, the 5' RACE reads were re-called with MiXCR into one record per CDR3 protein. The sample holds some 80,000 distinct CDR3 sequences, about 10% seen once. V lost 4 bases to trimming and J lost 0 bases; unmatched junction nucleotides: 7. CDR1 and CDR2 (germline): MGHRA, YSYEKL. CDR3 length: 17 amino acids. This clonotype was recorded many times. The receptor was derived from an adult who was a healthcare worker with PCR-confirmed SARS-CoV-2 infection or an uninfected control (not recorded which). Sample: whole blood, taken at baseline. This chain links TRBV4-1 with TRBJ2-2; 8 bases are shared with TRBD2. CDR3 sequence (DNA): TGCGCCAGCAGCCGTATACATAGCGGGACGAACACCGGGGAGCTGTTTTTT. This gives the protein CASSRIHSGTNTGELFF.